This T cell receptor (beta chain) comes out of a study of cytomegalovirus exposure and HLA in healthy donors. The CDR3 is 14 residues long. Germline V CDR1 and CDR2: SGHNT, YYREEE (reference sequence). J gave up 1 base and V 0 bases, and 0 bases lay outside the gene matches. Use of 60 Vbeta and 13 Jbeta primers characterized the PCR. The data were produced by immunoSEQ multiplex PCR, yet TCRdb's version contains in-frame clones alone and is incomplete. The sample shows about 120,000 clones, around 74% of them seen only once. The receptor was derived from a man aged 60-69 years in good health and CMV-seropositive. The rearrangement joins TRBV5-4 to TRBJ1-1; 7 bases match TRBD1. The sequencing input was PBMCs. DNA of the CDR3: TGTGCCAGCAGCTTGGGGACAGGGAACACTGAAGCTTTCTTT. Its translation is CASSLGTGNTEAFF. Filled out from reference TRBV5-4 and TRBJ1-1, the complete variable domain reads ETGVTQSPTHLIKTRGQQVTLRCSSQSGHNTVSWYQQALGQGPQFIFQYYREEENGRGNFPPRFSGLQFPNYSSELNVNALELDDSALYLCASSLGTGNTEAFFGQGTRLTVV.